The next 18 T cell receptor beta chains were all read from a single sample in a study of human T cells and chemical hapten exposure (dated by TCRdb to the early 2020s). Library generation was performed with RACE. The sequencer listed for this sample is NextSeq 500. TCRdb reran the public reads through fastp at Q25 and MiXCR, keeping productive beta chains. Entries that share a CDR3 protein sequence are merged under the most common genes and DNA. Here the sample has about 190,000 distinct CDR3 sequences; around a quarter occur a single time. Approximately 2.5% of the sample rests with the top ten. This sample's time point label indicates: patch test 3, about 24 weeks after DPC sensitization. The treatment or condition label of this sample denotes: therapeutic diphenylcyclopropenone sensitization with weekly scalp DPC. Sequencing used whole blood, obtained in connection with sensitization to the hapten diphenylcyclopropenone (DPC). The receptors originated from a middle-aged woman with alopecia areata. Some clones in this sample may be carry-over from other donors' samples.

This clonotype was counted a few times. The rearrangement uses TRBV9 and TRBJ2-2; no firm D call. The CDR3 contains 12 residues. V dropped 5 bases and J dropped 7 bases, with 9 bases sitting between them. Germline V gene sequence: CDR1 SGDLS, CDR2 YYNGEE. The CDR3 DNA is TGTGCCAGCAGACGGAATCTCGGGGAGCTGTTTTTT. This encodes CASRRNLGELFF.

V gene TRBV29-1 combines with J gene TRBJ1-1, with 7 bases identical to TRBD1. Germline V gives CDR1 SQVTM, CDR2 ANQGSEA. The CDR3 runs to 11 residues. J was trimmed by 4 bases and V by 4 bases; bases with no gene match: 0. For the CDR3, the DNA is TGCAGCGTTGGACAGGGCACTGAAGCTTTCTTT. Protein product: CSVGQGTEAFF.

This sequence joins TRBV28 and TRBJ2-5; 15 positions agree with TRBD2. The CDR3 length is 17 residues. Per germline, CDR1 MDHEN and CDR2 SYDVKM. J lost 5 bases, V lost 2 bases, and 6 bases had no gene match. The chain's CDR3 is CASSLRTSGRARETQYF. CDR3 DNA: TGTGCCAGCAGTTTACGGACTAGCGGGAGGGCAAGGGAGACCCAGTACTTC.

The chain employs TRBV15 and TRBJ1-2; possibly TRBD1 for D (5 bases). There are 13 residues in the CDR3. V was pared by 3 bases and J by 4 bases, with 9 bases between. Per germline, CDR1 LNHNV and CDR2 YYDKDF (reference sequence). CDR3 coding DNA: TGTGCCACCAGCAGGCCGGGGGGCTATGGCTACACCTTC. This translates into CATSRPGGYGYTF.

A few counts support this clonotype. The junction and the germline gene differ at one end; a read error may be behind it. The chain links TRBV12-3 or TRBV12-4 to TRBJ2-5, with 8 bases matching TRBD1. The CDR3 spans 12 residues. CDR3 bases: TGTGCCAGCAGTTTAGGGCAGGGACAGGTTGACTTC. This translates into CASSLGQGQVDF.

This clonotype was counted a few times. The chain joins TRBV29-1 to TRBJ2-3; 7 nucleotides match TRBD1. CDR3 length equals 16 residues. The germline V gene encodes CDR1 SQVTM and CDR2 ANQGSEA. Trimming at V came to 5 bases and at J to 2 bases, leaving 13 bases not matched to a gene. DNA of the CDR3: TGCAGCGTTAAGCGAGGAACAGGGGTGGTCACAGATACGCAGTATTTT. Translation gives CSVKRGTGVVTDTQYF.

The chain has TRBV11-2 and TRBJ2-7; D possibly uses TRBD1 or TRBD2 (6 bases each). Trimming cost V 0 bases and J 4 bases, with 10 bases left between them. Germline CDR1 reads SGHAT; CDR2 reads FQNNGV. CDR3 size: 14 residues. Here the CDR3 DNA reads TGTGCCAGCAGCTTAGATTGGGGGGCATACGAGCAGTACTTC. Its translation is CASSLDWGAYEQYF.

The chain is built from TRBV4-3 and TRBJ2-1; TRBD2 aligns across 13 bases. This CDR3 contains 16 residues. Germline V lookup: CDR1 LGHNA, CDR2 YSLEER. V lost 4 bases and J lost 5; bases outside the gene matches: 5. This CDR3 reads CASSRVGTSGNNEQFF. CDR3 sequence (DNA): TGCGCCAGCAGCCGTGTCGGGACTAGCGGGAACAATGAGCAGTTCTTC.

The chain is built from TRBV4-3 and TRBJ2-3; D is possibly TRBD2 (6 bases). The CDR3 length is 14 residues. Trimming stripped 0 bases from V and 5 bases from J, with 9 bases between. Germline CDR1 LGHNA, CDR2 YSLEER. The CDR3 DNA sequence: TGCGCCAGCAGCCAAGAATCGGGGGTAGATACGCAGTATTTT. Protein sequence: CASSQESGVDTQYF.

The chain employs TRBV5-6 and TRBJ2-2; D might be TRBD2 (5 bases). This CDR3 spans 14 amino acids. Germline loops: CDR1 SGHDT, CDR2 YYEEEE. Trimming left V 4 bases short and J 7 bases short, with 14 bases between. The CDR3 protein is CASSPGILNGELFF. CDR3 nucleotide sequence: TGTGCCAGCAGCCCCGGGATTTTGAACGGGGAGCTGTTTTTT.

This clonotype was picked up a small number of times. CDR3 DNA: TGTGCCAGCAGTTTCGGCCGGCGCTACGAGCAGTACTTC. Translated: CASSFGRRYEQYF. The chain links TRBV28 to TRBJ2-7; D gene unclear. The CDR3 is 13 residues long. V shed 3 bases and J shed 3 bases, with 9 bases lying between them. Germline assignment: CDR1 MDHEN and CDR2 SYDVKM.

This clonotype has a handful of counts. The CDR3 protein is CASTPGSANTEAFF. Here the CDR3 DNA reads TGTGCCAGCACTCCAGGGTCAGCGAACACTGAAGCTTTCTTT. The chain employs TRBV6-2 or TRBV6-3 and TRBJ1-1; D is perhaps TRBD1 (5 bases). The V end lost 7 bases, the J end lost 1 base, and 13 bases lay between the germline ends. From germline, CDR1 is MNHEY and CDR2 SVGEGT. The CDR3 covers 14 residues.

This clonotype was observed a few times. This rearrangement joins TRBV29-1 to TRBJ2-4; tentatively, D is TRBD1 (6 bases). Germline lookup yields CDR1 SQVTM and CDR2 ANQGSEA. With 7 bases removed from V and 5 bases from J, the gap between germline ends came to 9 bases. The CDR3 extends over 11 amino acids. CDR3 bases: TGCAGCGGGGCAGGGGAAAACATTCAGTACTTC. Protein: CSGAGENIQYF. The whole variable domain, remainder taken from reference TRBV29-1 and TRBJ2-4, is SAVISQKPSRDICQRGTSLTIQCQVDSQVTMMFWYRQQPGQSLTLIATANQGSEATYESGFVIDKFPISRPNLTFSTLTVSNMSPEDSSIYLCSGAGENIQYFGAGTRLSVL.

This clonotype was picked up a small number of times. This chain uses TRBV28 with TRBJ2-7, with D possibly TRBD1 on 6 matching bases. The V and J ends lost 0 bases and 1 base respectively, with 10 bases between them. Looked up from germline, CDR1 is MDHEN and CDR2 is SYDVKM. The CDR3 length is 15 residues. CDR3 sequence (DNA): TGTGCCAGCAGTTTATGGGCGGACAGTTCCTACGAGCAGTACTTC. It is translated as CASSLWADSSYEQYF.

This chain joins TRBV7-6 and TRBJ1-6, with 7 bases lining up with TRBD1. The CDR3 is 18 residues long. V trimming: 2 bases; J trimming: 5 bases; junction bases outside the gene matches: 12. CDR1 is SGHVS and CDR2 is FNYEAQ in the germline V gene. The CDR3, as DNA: TGTGCCAGCAGCTTACAGGGGACCGGGACAGCTAATAATTCACCCCTCCACTTT. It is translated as CASSLQGTGTANNSPLHF.

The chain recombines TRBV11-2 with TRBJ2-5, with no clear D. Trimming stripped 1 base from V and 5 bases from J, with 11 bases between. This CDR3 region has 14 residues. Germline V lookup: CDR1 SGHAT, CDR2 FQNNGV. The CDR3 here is CASSLAISRETQYF. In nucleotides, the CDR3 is TGTGCCAGCAGCTTAGCGATTTCCAGGGAGACCCAGTACTTC.

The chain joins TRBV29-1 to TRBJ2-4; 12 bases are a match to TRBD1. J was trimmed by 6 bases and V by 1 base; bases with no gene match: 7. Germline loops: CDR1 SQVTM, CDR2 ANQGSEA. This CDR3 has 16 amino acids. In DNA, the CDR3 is TGCAGCGTTGAAGGGGGACAGGGGGCCGGCGGAAACATTCAGTACTTC. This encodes CSVEGGQGAGGNIQYF.

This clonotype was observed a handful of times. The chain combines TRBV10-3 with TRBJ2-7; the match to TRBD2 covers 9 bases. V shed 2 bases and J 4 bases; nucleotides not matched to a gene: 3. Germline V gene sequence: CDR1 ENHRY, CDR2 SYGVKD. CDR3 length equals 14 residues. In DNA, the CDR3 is TGTGCCATCAGTGAGAAGCGGGAGGCTTACGAGCAGTACTTC. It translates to CAISEKREAYEQYF.